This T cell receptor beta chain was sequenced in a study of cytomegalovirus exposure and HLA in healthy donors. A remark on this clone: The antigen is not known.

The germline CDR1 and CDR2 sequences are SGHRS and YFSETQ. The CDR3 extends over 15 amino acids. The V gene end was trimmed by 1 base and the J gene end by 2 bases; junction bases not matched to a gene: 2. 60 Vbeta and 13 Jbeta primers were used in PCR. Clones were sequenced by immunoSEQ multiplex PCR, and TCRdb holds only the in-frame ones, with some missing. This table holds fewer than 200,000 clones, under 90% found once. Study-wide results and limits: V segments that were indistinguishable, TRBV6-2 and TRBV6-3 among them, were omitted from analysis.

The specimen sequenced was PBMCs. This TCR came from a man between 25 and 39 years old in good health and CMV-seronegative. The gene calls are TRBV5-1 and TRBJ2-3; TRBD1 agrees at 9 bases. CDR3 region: CASSLPQGATDTQYF. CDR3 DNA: TGCGCCAGCAGCTTGCCACAGGGGGCCACAGATACGCAGTATTTT.